This T cell receptor (beta chain) was captured by sequencing in a study of graft-versus-host responses after intestinal transplantation. Overall study context: Recipients got multivisceral, liver-intestinal, or isolated intestinal transplants. General study results and limits: Association was observed between peak circulating GvH clone levels and early post-transplant HvG declines.

Concerning this clone itself: Antigen unknown.

The CDR3 runs 16 residues. The V segment lost 5 bases and the J segment 0 bases; nucleotides outside the gene matches: 6. CDR1 is LNHNV, CDR2 YYDKDF, per germline (reference sequence). This table comes from immunoSEQ multiplex PCR, and its TCRdb copy is limited to in-frame clones, with some not included. This sample has 85,000 to 90,000 clones, with 80% to 85% found just once. This sequence originates from a human donor who received an intestinal transplant. This sequence joins TRBV15 and TRBJ1-1, with 10 bases that match TRBD1. Material: unstimulated CD8+ T cells sorted from spleen or lymph node cells, obtained before intestinal transplant. The CDR3, as DNA: TGTGCCACCAGCCCCGACAGGGGGCTCCTGAACACTGAAGCTTTCTTT. It codes for CATSPDRGLLNTEAFF. Full variable domain (outside the CDR3, taken from reference TRBV15 and TRBJ1-1): DAMVIQNPRYQVTQFGKPVTLSCSQTLNHNVMYWYQQKSSQAPKLLFHYYDKDFNNEADTPDNFQSRRPNTSFCFLDIRSPGLGDTAMYLCATSPDRGLLNTEAFFGQGTRLTVV.